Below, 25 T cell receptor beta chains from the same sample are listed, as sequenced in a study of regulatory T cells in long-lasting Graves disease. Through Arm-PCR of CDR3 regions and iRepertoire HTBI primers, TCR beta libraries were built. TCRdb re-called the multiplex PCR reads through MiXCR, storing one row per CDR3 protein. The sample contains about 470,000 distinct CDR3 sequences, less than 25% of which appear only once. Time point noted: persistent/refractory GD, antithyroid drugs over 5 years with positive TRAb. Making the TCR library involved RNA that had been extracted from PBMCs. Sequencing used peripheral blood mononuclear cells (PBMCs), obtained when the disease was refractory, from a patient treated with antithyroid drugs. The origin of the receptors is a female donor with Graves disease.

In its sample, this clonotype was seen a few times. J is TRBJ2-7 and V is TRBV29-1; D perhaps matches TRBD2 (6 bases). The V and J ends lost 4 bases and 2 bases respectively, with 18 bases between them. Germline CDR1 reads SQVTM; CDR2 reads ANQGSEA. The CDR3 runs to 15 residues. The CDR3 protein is CSVVDERESPYEQYF. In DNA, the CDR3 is TGCAGCGTTGTTGATGAACGGGAGTCCCCCTACGAGCAGTACTTC.

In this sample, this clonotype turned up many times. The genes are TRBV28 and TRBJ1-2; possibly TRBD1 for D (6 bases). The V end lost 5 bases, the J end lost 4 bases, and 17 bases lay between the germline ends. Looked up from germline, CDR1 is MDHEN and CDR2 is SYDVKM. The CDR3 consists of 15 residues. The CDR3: CASSKSGVRGYGYTF. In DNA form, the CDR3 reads TGTGCCAGCAGTAAATCAGGGGTGAGGGGCTATGGCTACACCTTC.

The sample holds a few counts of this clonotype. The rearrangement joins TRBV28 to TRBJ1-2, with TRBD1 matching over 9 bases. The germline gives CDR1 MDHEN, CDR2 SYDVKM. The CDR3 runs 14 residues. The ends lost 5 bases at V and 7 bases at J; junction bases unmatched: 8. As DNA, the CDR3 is TGTGCCAGCAGTCTTACCGGGACAGGGATTGGCTACACCTTC. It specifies CASSLTGTGIGYTF.

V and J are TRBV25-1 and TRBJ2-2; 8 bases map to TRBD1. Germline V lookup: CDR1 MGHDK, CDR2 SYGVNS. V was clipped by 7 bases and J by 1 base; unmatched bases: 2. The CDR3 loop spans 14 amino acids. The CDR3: CASIGQGNTGELFF. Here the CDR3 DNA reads TGTGCCAGCATCGGACAGGGGAACACCGGGGAGCTGTTTTTT.

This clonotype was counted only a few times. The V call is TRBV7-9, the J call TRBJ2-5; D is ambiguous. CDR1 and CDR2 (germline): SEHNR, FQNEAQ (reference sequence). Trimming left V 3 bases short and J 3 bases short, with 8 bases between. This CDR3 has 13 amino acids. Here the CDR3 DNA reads TGTGCCAGCAGCTTTTCGCCAGAAGAGACCCAGTACTTC. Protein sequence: CASSFSPEETQYF.

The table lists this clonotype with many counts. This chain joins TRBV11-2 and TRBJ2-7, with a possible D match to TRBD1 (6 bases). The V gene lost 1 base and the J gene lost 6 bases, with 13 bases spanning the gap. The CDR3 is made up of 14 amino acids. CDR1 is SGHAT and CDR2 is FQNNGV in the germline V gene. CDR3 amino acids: CASSLVGTSIEQYF. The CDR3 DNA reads TGTGCCAGCAGCTTAGTAGGGACATCCATCGAGCAGTACTTC.

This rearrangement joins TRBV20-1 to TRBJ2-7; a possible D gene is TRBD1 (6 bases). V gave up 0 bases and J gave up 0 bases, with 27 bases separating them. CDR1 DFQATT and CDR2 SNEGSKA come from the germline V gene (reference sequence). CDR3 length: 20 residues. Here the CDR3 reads CSAREPYLQVRTDSSYEQYF. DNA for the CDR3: TGCAGTGCTAGAGAACCCTACCTACAAGTAAGGACAGATTCCTCCTACGAGCAGTACTTC.

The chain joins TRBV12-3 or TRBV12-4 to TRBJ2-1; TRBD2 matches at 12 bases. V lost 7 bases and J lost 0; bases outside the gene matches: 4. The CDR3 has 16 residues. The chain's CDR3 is CASTRTSGDSYNEQFF. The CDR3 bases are TGTGCCAGCACCCGGACTAGCGGGGACTCCTACAATGAGCAGTTCTTC.

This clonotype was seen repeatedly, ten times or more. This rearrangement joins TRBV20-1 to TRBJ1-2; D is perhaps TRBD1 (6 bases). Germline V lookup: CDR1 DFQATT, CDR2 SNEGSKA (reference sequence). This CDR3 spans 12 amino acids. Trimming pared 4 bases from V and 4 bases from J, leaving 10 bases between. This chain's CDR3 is CSATRGIYGYTF. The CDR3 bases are TGCAGTGCTACCAGGGGCATCTATGGCTACACCTTC.

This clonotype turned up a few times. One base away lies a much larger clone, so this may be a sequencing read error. The CDR3 DNA sequence: TGTCCCAGCACTATTGGTACCGGGGAGCTGTTTTTT. The encoded protein is CPSTIGTGELFF. The rearrangement joins TRBV2 to TRBJ2-2; D remains unclear. Germline V lookup: CDR1 SNHLY, CDR2 FYNNEI. The CDR3 is 12 amino acids.

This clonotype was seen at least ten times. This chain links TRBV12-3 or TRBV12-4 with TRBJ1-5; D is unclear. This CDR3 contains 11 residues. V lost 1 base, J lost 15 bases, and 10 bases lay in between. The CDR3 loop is CASSLGDVRHF. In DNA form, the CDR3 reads TGTGCCAGCAGTTTAGGGGATGTTCGGCATTTT.

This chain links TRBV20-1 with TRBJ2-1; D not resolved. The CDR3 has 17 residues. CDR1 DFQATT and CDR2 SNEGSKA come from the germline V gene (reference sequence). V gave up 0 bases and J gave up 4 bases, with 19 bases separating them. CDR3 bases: TGCAGTGCTAGAGATCTAAGCGTGCAACAGCCATACAATGAGCAGTTCTTC. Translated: CSARDLSVQQPYNEQFF.

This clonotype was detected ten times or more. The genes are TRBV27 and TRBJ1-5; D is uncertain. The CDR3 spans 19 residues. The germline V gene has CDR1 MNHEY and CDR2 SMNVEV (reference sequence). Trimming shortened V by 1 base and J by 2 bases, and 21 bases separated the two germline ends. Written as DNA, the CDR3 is TGTGCCAGCAGTTTATATGGAGGGTGGGCGGAGGGAGGCAATCAGCCCCAGCATTTT. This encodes CASSLYGGWAEGGNQPQHF.

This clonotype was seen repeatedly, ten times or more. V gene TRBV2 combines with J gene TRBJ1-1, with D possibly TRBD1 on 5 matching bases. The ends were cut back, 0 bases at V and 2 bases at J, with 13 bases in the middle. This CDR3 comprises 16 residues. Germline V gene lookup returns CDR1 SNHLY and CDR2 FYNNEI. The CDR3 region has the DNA TGTGCCAGCAGTGAAGCGCGTCAGGGAGGAAACACTGAAGCTTTCTTT. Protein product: CASSEARQGGNTEAFF.

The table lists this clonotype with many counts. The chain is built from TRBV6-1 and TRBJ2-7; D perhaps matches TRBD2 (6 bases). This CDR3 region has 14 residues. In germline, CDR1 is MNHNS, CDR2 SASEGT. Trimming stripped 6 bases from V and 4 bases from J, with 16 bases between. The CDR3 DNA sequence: TGTGCCAGCAGGGACGGGACTCCCGTATACGAGCAGTACTTC. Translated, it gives CASRDGTPVYEQYF.

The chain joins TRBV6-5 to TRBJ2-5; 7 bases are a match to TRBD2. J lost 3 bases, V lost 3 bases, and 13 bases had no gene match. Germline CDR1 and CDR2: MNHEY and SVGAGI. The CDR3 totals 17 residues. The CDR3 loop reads CASSYGALTSRKETQYF. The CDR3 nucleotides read TGTGCCAGCAGTTATGGGGCGTTGACTAGCCGGAAAGAGACCCAGTACTTC.

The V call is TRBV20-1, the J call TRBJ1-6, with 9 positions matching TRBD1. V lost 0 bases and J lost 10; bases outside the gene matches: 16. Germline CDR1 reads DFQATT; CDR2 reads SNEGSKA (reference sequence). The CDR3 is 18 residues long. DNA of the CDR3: TGCAGTGCTAGAGATCCACTAACCTCCGGGACAGGGTACTCACCCCTCCACTTT. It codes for CSARDPLTSGTGYSPLHF.

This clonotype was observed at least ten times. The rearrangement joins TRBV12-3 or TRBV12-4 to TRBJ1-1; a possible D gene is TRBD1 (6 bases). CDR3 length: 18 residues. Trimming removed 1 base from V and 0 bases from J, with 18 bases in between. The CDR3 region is CASSLGTAPSLMNTEAFF. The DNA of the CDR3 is TGTGCCAGCAGTTTAGGGACAGCCCCATCTCTTATGAACACTGAAGCTTTCTTT.

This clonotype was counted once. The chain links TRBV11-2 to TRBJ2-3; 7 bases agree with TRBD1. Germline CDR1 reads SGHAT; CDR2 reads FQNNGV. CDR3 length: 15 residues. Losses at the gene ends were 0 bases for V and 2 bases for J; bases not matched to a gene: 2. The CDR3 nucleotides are TGTGCCAGCAGCTTAGAAGGGGGCAACACAGATACGCAGTATTTT. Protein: CASSLEGGNTDTQYF.

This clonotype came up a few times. This CDR3 reads CASSLWAGALRGGEQYF. DNA for the CDR3: TGTGCCAGCAGTTTATGGGCGGGGGCCTTGAGGGGAGGCGAGCAGTACTTC. The J gene is TRBJ2-7, the V gene TRBV28, with D possibly TRBD2 on 7 matching bases. The CDR3 totals 17 residues. The V end lost 0 bases, the J end lost 6 bases, and 21 bases lay between the germline ends. CDR1 and CDR2 (germline): MDHEN, SYDVKM.

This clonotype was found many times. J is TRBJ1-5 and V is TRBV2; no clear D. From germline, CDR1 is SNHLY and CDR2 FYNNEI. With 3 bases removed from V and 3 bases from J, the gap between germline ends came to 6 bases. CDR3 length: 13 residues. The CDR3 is CASSESYNQPQHF. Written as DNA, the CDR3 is TGTGCCAGCAGTGAGAGTTACAATCAGCCCCAGCATTTT.

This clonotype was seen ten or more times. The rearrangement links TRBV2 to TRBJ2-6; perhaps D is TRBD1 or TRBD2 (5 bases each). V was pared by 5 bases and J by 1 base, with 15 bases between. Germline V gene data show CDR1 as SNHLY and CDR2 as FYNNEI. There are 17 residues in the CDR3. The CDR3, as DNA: TGTGCCAGCAGTCCCCGGGGCCCTTTTTCTGGGGCCAACGTCCTGACTTTC. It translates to CASSPRGPFSGANVLTF.

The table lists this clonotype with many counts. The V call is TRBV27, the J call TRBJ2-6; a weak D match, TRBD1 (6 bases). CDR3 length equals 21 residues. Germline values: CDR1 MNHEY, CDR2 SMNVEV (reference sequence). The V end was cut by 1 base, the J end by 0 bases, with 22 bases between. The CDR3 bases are TGTGCCAGCAGTTTATTGTTTCAGGTGGCAGGGGCCGACTCTGGGGCCAACGTCCTGACTTTC. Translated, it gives CASSLLFQVAGADSGANVLTF.

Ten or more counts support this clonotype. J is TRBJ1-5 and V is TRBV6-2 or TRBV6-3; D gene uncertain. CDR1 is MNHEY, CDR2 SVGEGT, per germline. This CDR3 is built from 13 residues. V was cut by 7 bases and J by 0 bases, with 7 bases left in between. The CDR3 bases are TGTGCCAGCAATCGGTATAGCAATCAGCCCCAGCATTTT. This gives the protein CASNRYSNQPQHF.

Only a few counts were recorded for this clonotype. This CDR3 is CASSIDPWSETQYF. The CDR3 DNA sequence: TGTGCCAGTAGTATAGATCCCTGGTCAGAGACCCAGTACTTC. The chain has TRBV19 and TRBJ2-5, with unresolved D. The V gene lost 0 bases and the J gene lost 4 bases, with 9 bases spanning the gap. The V gene's germline CDR1 is LNHDA and CDR2 SQIVND (reference sequence). The CDR3 loop spans 14 amino acids.